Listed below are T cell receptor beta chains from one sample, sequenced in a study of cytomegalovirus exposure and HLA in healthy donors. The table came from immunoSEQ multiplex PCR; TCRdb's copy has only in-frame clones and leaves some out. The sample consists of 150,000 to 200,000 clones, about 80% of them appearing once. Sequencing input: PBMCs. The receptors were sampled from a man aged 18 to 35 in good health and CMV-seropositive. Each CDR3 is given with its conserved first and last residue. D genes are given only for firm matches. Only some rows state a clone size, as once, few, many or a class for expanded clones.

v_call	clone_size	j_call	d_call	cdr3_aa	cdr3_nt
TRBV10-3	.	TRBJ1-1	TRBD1	CAIRWDRVNTEAFF	TGTGCCATCAGGTGGGACAGGGTGAACACTGAAGCTTTCTTT
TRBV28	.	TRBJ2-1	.	CASRQFGDEQFF	TGTGCCAGCAGGCAGTTCGGGGATGAGCAGTTCTTC
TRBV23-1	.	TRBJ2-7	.	CASSQRQVAYEQYF	TGCGCCAGCAGTCAAAGACAGGTAGCCTACGAGCAGTACTTC
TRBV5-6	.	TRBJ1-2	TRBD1	CASRTGLQGSYGYSF	TGTGCCAGCAGGACCGGACTACAGGGGAGCTATGGCTACTCCTTC
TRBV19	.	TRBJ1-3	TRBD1	CASSGTGGITIYF	TGTGCCAGTAGCGGGACAGGGGGCATCACCATATATTTT
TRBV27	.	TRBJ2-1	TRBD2	CASSTSGPYNEQFF	TGTGCCAGCTCTACTAGCGGACCCTACAATGAGCAGTTCTTC
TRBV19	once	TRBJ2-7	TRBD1	CASSMGTGSYEQYF	TGTGCCAGTAGTATGGGGACAGGGTCGTACGAGCAGTACTTC
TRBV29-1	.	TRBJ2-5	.	CSVVRQETQYF	TGCAGCGTTGTGCGGCAAGAGACCCAGTACTTC
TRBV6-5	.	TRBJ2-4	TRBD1	CASSSPPGTDKNIQYF	TGTGCCAGCAGTTCCCCCCCCGGGACAGACAAAAACATTCAGTACTTC
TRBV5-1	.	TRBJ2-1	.	CASSPETPSSYNEQFF	TGCGCCAGCAGCCCCGAAACGCCTAGCTCCTACAATGAGCAGTTCTTC
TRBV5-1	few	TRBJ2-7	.	CASSLGYSSYEQYF	TGCGCCAGCAGCTTGGGATACAGTTCCTACGAGCAGTACTTC
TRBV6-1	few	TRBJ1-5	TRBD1	CASSDAPDRNQPQHF	TGTGCCAGCAGTGATGCTCCGGACAGGAATCAGCCCCAGCATTTT
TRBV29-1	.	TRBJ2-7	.	CSVETGSYEQYF	TGCAGCGTTGAAACCGGGTCTTACGAGCAGTACTTC
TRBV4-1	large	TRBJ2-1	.	CASSQDGGFNEQFF	TGCGCCAGCAGCCAAGATGGAGGGTTCAATGAGCAGTTCTTC
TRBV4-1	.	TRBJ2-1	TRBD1	CASSRPDRIYEQFF	TGCGCCAGCAGCCGCCCGGACAGGATCTATGAGCAGTTCTTC
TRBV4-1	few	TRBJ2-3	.	CASKWSSGGATDTQYF	TGCGCCAGCAAGTGGTCTAGTGGGGGGGCCACAGATACGCAGTATTTT
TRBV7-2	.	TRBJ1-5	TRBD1	CASGQGGNQPQHF	TGTGCCAGCGGACAGGGTGGCAATCAGCCCCAGCATTTT
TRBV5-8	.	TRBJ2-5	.	CASSSRLGGGMGETQYF	TGTGCCAGCAGCTCCCGTCTCGGAGGAGGGATGGGGGAGACCCAGTACTTC
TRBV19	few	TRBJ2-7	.	CASSIGTGSYEQYF	TGTGCCAGTAGTATTGGTACAGGGTCCTACGAGCAGTACTTC
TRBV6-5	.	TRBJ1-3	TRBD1	CASDGTGGIGNTIYF	TGTGCCAGCGACGGGACAGGGGGTATTGGAAACACCATATATTTT
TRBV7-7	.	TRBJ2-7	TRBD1	CASSPVTGGEQYF	TGTGCTAGCAGCCCGGTGACAGGGGGCGAGCAGTACTTC
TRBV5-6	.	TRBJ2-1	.	CASSLARDEQFF	TGTGCCAGCAGCTTGGCCCGTGATGAGCAGTTCTTC
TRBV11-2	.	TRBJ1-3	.	CASRPIRGGSGNTIYF	TGTGCCAGCAGACCGATTCGGGGGGGCTCTGGAAACACCATATATTTT
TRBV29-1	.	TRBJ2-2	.	CSVTGSNTGELFF	TGCAGCGTTACAGGGAGTAACACCGGGGAGCTGTTTTTT
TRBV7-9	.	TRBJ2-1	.	CASSRTGGGGRSSVNEQFF	TGTGCCAGCAGCCGTACAGGGGGCGGCGGGAGGTCGTCGGTCAATGAGCAGTTCTTC
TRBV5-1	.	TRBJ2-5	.	CASSSSRVREQYF	TGCGCCAGCAGCTCAAGCAGGGTCAGAGAGCAGTACTTC
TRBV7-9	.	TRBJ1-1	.	CASSLGGWSTEAFF	TGTGCCAGCAGCTTGGGAGGGTGGAGCACTGAAGCTTTCTTT
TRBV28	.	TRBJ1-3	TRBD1	CASSSPPGQGSGNTIYF	TGTGCCAGCAGTTCCCCCCCCGGACAGGGCTCTGGAAACACCATATATTTT
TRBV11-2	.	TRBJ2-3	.	CASSPRLESIDTQYF	TGTGCCAGCAGCCCCCGACTAGAAAGTATAGATACGCAGTATTTT
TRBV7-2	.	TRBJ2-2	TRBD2	CAGGLAGSTGELFF	TGTGCCGGGGGGCTAGCGGGAAGCACCGGGGAGCTGTTTTTT
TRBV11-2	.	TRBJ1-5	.	CASSPGWNQPQHF	TGTGCCAGCAGCCCCGGGTGGAATCAGCCCCAGCATTTT
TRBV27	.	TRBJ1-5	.	CASSYGGNQPQHF	TGTGCCAGCAGTTATGGCGGAAATCAGCCCCAGCATTTT
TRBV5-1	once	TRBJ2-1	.	CASSLEATANEQFF	TGCGCCAGCAGCTTGGAAGCTACAGCCAATGAGCAGTTCTTC
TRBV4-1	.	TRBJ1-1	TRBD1	CASSWPGTGAEAFF	TGCGCCAGCAGCTGGCCCGGGACAGGAGCAGAAGCTTTCTTT
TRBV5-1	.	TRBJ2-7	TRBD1	CASSLGLGTGAYEQYF	TGCGCCAGCAGCCTGGGATTAGGGACAGGGGCCTACGAGCAGTACTTC
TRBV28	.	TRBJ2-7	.	CASRGGAGAPPYEQYF	TGTGCCAGCAGGGGGGGGGCGGGAGCTCCTCCCTACGAGCAGTACTTC
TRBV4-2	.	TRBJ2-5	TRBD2	CASSQGTSAETQYF	TGTGCCAGCAGCCAAGGGACTAGCGCAGAGACCCAGTACTTC
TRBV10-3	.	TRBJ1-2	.	CAISEARGGGGYTF	TGTGCCATCAGTGAGGCTAGGGGAGGTGGTGGCTACACCTTC
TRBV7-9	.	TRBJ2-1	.	CASSFPDNEQFF	TGTGCCAGCAGCTTTCCCGACAATGAGCAGTTCTTC
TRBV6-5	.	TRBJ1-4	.	CAVDDGGTGGEKLFF	TGTGCCGTCGATGACGGGGGGACCGGAGGGGAAAAACTGTTTTTT
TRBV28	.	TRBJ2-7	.	CASTFQGRTYEQYF	TGTGCCAGCACCTTCCAGGGGCGGACCTACGAGCAGTACTTC
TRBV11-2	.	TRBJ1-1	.	CAGTHGGGTNTEAFF	TGTGCCGGCACCCACGGCGGAGGGACGAACACTGAAGCTTTCTTT
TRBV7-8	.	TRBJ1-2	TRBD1	CASSLVGQGSYGYTF	TGTGCCAGCAGCTTAGTCGGACAGGGGTCTTATGGCTACACCTTC
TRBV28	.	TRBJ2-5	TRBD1	CASKDRGNQETQYF	TGTGCCAGCAAAGACAGGGGGAACCAAGAGACCCAGTACTTC
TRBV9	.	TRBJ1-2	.	CASSPPERHGYTF	TGTGCCAGCAGCCCCCCCGAGAGGCATGGCTACACCTTC
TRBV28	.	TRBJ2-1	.	CASRLPGTKNNEQFF	TGTGCCAGCAGGCTCCCCGGGACAAAGAACAATGAGCAGTTCTTC
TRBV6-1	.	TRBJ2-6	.	CASSEPLMGLFSGANVLTF	TGTGCCAGCAGTGAGCCACTTATGGGGCTTTTCTCTGGGGCCAACGTCCTGACTTTC
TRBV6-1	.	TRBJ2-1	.	CASKLAVLNEQFF	TGTGCCTCTAAGCTAGCTGTTCTAAATGAGCAGTTCTTC
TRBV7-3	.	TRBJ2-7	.	CASSLMQAAIYEQYF	TGTGCCAGCAGCTTAATGCAGGCCGCCATCTACGAGCAGTACTTC
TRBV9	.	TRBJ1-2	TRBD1	CASSAQGTSLYGYTF	TGTGCCAGCAGCGCACAGGGGACGTCCCTCTATGGCTACACCTTC